This T cell receptor beta chain came from a study of T cells in localized non-small cell lung cancer (dated by TCRdb to 2018 to 2021). Background on the whole study: Comparing tumors with uninvolved tumor-adjacent lungs, the study looked at the T cell repertoires of 220 or so patients with early-stage NSCLC. The cohort consisted of approximately 240 treatment-naive NSCLC patients whose localized lung tumors had been resected. A mean age of roughly 66 years was recorded for the NSCLC patients, of whom 120 to 150 were male and around 100 were female.

The immunoSEQ Assay was used to sequence TCR beta CDR3 regions from DNA. Per the original workflow: T cell density was computed as TCR beta template counts normalized to usable DNA estimated by amplifying housekeeping genes. The preseqR package was used to estimate richness by extrapolating to 400,000 templates for PBMC samples and to 120,000 templates for tissue samples. Clonality was defined by subtracting Pielou's evenness from one. Tissue-enriched TCRs were identified by differential abundance testing using productive amino-acid clonotypes, minimum total count 5 and alpha 0.1. Repertoire overlap between compartments was quantified with the Jaccard Index and Morisita Overlap Index. GLIPH grouped TCR beta CDR3s together with public tetramer-defined viral CDR3s, and a viral motif had to include at least three viral sequences and also show V-gene enrichment. Imported from immuneACCESS, the table was reduced by TCRdb to in-frame sequences with V and J called. These copies leave out some clones; in studies compared against another copy, an unresolved V gene accounts for under half, and the cause of the remainder is not known. V, J and clone size were drawn from that table, and D and trimming were deduced from the DNA. The sample has tens of thousands of clones on record, roughly 86% of them singletons. The biggest ten clones account for about 2.8% of the sample.

Details on this clone: Its binding antigen is unknown. An end of the junction does not agree with germline; a read error may underlie this.

At diagnosis, peripheral blood, uninvolved tumor-adjacent lung and tumor were collected and were preserved as a mix of fresh-frozen and FFPE material. For TCR repertoire profiling, the blood samples were analyzed as peripheral blood mononuclear cells. The CDR3 has 13 amino acids, counting the end cysteine and phenylalanine. This entry keeps only the CDR3 DNA: 39 bases, framed from base 1. Reading the germline V gene (reference sequence) gives CDR1 SSHAT and CDR2 FNYEAQ. General findings and caveats noted by the study authors: Because multi-region tumor sequencing was not done, intratumor heterogeneity could not be ruled out. Uninvolved tumor-adjacent lung showed the highest T cell clonality, higher than tumor, which suggests more focused antigenic responses in the uninvolved tumor-adjacent lung. Longer overall survival was associated with higher T cell density in blood, whereas shorter survival was associated with higher clonality in adjacent lung. A median of roughly 56 of the top 100 tumor clones were detected in paired uninvolved adjacent lung, and around 27 of these tumor clones were also found among the top 100 clones of the paired uninvolved adjacent lung. Since the design was exploratory, TCR variables were selected using unadjusted p-values with no false-discovery rate correction.

This receptor was obtained from a female donor over 55 with stage I squamous cell lung carcinoma. The chain was built from TRBV7-7 and TRBJ2-1; TRBD2 is a possible D gene, resting on 5 matching bases. Sample: peripheral blood, taken before any cancer treatment. Read as DNA, the sequence is TGTGCTAGCAGCTTAACTAGTCTCAATGAGCAGTTCTTC. Its translation reads: CASSLTSLNEQFF.